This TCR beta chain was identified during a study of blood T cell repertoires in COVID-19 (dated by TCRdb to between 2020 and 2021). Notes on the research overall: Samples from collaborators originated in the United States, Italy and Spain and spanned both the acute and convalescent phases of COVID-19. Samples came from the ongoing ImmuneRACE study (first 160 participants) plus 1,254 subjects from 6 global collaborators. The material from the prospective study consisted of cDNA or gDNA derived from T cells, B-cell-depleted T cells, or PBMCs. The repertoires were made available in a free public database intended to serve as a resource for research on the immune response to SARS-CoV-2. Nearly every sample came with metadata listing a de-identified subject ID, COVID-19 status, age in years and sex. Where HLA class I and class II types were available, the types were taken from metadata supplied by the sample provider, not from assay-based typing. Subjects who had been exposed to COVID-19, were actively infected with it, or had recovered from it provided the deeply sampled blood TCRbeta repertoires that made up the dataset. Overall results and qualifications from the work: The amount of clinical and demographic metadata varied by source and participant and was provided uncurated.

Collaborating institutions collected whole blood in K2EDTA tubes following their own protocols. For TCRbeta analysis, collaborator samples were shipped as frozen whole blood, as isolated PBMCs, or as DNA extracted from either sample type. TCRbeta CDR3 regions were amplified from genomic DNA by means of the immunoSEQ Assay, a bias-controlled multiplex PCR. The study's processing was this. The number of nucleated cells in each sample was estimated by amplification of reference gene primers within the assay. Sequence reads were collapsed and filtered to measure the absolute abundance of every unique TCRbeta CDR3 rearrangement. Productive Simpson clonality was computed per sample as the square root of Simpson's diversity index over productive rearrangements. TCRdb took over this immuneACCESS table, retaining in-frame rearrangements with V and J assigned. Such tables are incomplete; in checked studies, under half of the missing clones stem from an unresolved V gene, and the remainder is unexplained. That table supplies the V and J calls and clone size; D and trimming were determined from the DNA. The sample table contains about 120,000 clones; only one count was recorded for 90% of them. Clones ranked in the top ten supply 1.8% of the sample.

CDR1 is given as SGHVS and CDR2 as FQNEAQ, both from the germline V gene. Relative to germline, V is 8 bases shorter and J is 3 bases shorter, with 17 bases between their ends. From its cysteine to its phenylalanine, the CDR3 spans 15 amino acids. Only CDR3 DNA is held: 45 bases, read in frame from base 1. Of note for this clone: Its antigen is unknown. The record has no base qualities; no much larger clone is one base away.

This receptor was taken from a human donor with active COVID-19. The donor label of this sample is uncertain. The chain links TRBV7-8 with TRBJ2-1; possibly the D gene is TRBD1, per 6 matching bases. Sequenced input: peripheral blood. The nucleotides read TGTGCCAGCCTTCCACAGGGTACAAGCTACAATGAGCAGTTCTTC. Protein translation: CASLPQGTSYNEQFF.